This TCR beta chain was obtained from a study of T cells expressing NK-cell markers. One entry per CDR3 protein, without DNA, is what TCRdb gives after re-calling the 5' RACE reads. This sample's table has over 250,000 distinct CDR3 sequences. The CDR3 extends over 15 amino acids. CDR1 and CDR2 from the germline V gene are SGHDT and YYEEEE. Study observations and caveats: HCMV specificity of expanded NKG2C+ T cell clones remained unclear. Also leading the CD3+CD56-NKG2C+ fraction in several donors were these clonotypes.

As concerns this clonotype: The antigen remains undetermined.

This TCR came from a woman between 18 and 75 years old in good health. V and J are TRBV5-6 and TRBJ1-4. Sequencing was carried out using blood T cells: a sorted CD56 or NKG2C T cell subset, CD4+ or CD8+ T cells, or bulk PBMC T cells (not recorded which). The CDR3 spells CASSLRSLGYEKLFF.